One and the same sample provided the 9 T cell receptor beta chains below, sequenced in a study of blood T cell repertoires in COVID-19. Libraries were prepared by immunoSEQ multiplex PCR; TCRdb keeps only in-frame clonotypes and omits some of them. The table records about 160,000 clones, approximately 90% of them present only once. The specimen sequenced was peripheral blood. These receptors were taken from a woman aged 55 to 70 who had recovered from COVID-19.

This chain uses TRBV24-1 with TRBJ2-5, with 9 bases lining up with TRBD1. This CDR3 comprises 16 residues. With V trimmed by 5 bases and J by 5 bases, 11 bases remained unmatched. Germline V gene lookup returns CDR1 KGHDR and CDR2 SFDVKD. The CDR3 region has the DNA TGTGCCACCAGTGTAACCGGGACAGGGAGAAGGGAGACCCAGTACTTC. It codes for CATSVTGTGRRETQYF.

This chain uses TRBV13 with TRBJ1-1; D is possibly TRBD1 (6 bases). The V and J ends lost 6 bases and 4 bases respectively, with 15 bases between them. This CDR3 contains 14 residues. From germline, CDR1 is PRHDT and CDR2 FYEKMQ (reference sequence). The CDR3 region has the DNA TGTGCCAGCAGACATAGGGGGGGCAGCACTGAAGCTTTCTTT. Translated: CASRHRGGSTEAFF.

The chain couples TRBV28 to TRBJ1-2; 9 bases map to TRBD1. The CDR3 covers 14 residues. The junction had 8 bases not matched to a gene; V was cut back by 4 bases and J by 8 bases. Germline V gives CDR1 MDHEN, CDR2 SYDVKM. CDR3 bases: TGTGCCAGCAGTTCCAGGACAGGGGCAGGGGGCTACACCTTC. Protein product: CASSSRTGAGGYTF.

The V and J genes are TRBV12-3 or TRBV12-4 and TRBJ1-5; no clear D. Trimming stripped 6 bases from V and 13 bases from J, with 13 bases between. The CDR3 is made up of 11 amino acids. The CDR3 nucleotides are TGTGCCAGCAGCCTCGAGGGATCTCAGCATTTT. Its translation: CASSLEGSQHF.

The chain has TRBV19 and TRBJ1-2; D is unclear. In germline, CDR1 is LNHDA, CDR2 SQIVND (reference sequence). This CDR3 is built from 12 residues. The V and J ends lost 5 bases and 8 bases respectively, with 12 bases between them. CDR3 sequence: CASSSGRKGYTF. The CDR3 nucleotides read TGTGCCAGTAGTTCAGGTCGAAAAGGCTACACCTTC.

Many counts were recorded for this clone. The chain combines TRBV6-5 with TRBJ2-7; TRBD2 is a possible D gene (7 bases). The CDR3 covers 15 residues. Germline V gives CDR1 MNHEY, CDR2 SVGAGI. The V end lost 5 bases, the J end lost 2 bases, and 16 bases lay between the germline ends. Here the CDR3 DNA reads TGTGCCAGCAGTAGGGGGGGACAATTAACCTACGAGCAGTACTTC. Translated, it gives CASSRGGQLTYEQYF.

The chain recombines TRBV6-5 with TRBJ1-6; TRBD1 is a possible D gene (6 bases). CDR1 is MNHEY, CDR2 SVGAGI, per germline. This CDR3 is built from 15 residues. The V end lost 6 bases, the J end lost 7 bases, and 16 bases lay between the germline ends. The CDR3 nucleotides read TGTGCCAGCAGAAAAGAGGGACAAGCAAATTCACCCCTCCACTTT. It codes for CASRKEGQANSPLHF.

The chain couples TRBV28 to TRBJ2-7; the match to TRBD2 covers 7 bases. The CDR3 has 14 amino acids. The V gene's germline CDR1 is MDHEN and CDR2 SYDVKM. Trimming at V came to 6 bases and at J to 6 bases, leaving 11 bases not matched to a gene. CDR3 DNA: TGTGCCAGCAGGCTCGTGGGGGGGACCAGCGAGCAGTACTTC. This codes for CASRLVGGTSEQYF.

This chain uses TRBV9 with TRBJ2-3; TRBD2 agrees at 8 bases. Looked up from germline, CDR1 is SGDLS and CDR2 is YYNGEE. The CDR3 runs to 16 residues. With V trimmed by 4 bases and J by 11 bases, 18 bases remained unmatched. CDR3 sequence: CASSPGGERGRHVQYF. CDR3 nucleotides: TGTGCCAGCAGCCCCGGGGGGGAGCGGGGGCGGCATGTGCAGTATTTT.